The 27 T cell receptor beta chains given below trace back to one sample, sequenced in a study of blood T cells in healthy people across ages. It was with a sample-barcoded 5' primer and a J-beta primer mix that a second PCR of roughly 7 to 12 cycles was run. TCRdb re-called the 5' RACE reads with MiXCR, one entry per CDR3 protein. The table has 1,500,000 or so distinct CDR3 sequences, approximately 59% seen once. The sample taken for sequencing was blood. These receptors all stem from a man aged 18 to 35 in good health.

The DNA of the CDR3 is TGTGCCAGCAGGGAGGACCCAAAAAACATTCAGTACTTC. Translation gives CASREDPKNIQYF. The chain carries TRBV5-5 and TRBJ2-4, with D tentatively TRBD2 (5 bases). This CDR3 is 13 amino acids long. Germline V CDR1 and CDR2: SGHKS, YYEKEE (reference sequence). V lost 5 bases, J lost 4 bases, and 10 bases lay in between.

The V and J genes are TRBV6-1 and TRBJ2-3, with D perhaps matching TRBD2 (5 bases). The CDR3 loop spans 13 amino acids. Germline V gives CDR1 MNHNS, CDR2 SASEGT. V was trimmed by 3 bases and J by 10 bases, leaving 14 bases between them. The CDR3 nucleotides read TGTGCCAGCAGTGATTCGAGGGCTAGATCGCAGTATTTT. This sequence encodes CASSDSRARSQYF.

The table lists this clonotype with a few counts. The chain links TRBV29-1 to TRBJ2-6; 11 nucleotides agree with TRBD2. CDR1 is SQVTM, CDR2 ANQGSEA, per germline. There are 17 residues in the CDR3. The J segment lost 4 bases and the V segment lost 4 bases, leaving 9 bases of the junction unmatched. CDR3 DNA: TGCAGCGTTGTCACTAGCGGGGGAATCGGAGGGGCCAACGTCCTGACTTTC. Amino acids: CSVVTSGGIGGANVLTF.

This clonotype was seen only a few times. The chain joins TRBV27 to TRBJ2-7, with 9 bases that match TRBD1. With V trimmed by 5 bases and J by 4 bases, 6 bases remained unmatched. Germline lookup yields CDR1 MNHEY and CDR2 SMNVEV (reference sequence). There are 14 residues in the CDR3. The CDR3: CASSPGQGQYEQYF. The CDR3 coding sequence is TGTGCCAGCAGTCCGGGACAGGGCCAATACGAGCAGTACTTC.

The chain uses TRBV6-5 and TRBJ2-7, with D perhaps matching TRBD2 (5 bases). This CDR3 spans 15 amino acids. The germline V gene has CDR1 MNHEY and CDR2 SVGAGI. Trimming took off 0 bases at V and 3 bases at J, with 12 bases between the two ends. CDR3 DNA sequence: TGTGCCAGCAGTTACTCGACCGGGGTCAACTACGAGCAGTACTTC. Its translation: CASSYSTGVNYEQYF.

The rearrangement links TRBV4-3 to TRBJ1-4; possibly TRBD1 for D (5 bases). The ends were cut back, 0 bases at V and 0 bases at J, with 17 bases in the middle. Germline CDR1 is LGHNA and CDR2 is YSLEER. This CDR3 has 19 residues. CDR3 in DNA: TGCGCCAGCAGCCAAGATCTTCGGCAGGGAGATTCAACTAATGAAAAACTGTTTTTT. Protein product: CASSQDLRQGDSTNEKLFF.

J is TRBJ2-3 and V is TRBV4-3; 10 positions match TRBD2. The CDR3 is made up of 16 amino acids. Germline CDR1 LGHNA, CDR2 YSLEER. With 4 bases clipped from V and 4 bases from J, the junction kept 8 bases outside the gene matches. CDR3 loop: CASSLRASGGADTQYF. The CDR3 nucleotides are TGCGCCAGCAGCCTTAGAGCTAGCGGGGGCGCAGATACGCAGTATTTT.

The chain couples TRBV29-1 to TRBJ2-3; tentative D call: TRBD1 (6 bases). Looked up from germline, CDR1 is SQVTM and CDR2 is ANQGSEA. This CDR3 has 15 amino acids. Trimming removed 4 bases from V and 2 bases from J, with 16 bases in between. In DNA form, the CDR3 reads TGCAGCGTTGTGATGAGGACAGACTCCACAGATACGCAGTATTTT. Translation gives CSVVMRTDSTDTQYF.

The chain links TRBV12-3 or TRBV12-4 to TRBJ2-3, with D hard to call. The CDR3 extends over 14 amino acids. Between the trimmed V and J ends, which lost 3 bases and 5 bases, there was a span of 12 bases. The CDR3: CASSLGRLGDTQYF. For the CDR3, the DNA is TGTGCCAGCAGTTTGGGTAGGCTGGGAGATACGCAGTATTTT.

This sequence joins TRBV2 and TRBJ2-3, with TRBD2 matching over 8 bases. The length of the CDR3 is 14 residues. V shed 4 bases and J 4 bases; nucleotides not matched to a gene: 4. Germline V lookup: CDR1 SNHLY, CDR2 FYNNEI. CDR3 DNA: TGTGCCAGCAGTGTGCGGGGGGCCGCAGATACGCAGTATTTT. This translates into CASSVRGAADTQYF.

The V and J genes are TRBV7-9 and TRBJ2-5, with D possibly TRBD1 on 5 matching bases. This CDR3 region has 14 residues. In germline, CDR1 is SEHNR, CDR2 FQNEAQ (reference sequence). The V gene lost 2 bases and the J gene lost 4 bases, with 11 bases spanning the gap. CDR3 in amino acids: CASSLQGFAETQYF. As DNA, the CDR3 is TGTGCCAGCAGCTTACAGGGCTTCGCAGAGACCCAGTACTTC.

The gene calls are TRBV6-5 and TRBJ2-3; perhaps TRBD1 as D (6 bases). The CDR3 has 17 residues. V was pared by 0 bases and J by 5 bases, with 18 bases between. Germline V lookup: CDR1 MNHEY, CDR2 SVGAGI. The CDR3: CASSYSMARQDKDTQYF. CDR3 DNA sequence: TGTGCCAGCAGTTACTCGATGGCGAGACAGGATAAAGATACGCAGTATTTT.

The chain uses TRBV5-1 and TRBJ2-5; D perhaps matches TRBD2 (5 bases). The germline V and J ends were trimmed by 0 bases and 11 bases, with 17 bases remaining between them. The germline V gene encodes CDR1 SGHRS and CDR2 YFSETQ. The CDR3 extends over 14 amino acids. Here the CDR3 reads CASSLAQHRGEQYF. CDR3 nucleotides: TGCGCCAGCAGCTTGGCACAACATCGGGGAGAGCAGTACTTC.

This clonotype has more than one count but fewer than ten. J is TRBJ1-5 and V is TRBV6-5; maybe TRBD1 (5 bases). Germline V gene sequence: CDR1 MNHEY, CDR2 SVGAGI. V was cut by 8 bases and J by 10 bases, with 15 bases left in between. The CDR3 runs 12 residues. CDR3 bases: TGTGCCAGCTCGCCCGGGGGTGTTCCCCAGCATTTT. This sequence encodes CASSPGGVPQHF.

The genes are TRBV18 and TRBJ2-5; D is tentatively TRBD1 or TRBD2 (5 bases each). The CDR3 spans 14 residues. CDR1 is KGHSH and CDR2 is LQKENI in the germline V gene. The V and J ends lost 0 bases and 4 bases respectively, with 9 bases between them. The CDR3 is CASSPPSGRETQYF. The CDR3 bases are TGTGCCAGCTCACCACCTTCAGGGAGAGAGACCCAGTACTTC.

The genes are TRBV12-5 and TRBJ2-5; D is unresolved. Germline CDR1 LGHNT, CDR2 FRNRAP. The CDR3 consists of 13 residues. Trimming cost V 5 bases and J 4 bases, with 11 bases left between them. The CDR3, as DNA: TGTGCTAGTGGTCTCTCAATGCGAGAGACCCAGTACTTC. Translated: CASGLSMRETQYF. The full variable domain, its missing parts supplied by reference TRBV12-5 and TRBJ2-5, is DARVTQTPRHKVTEMGQEVTMRCQPILGHNTVFWYRQTMMQGLELLAYFRNRAPLDDSGMPKDRFSAEMPDATLATLKIQPSEPRDSAVYFCASGLSMRETQYFGPGTRLLVL.

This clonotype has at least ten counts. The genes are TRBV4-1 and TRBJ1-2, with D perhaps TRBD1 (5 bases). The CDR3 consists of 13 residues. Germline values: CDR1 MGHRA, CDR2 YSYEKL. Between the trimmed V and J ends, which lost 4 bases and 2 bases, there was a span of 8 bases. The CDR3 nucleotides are TGCGCCAGCAGCCCGACAGTCAACTATGGCTACACCTTC. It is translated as CASSPTVNYGYTF.

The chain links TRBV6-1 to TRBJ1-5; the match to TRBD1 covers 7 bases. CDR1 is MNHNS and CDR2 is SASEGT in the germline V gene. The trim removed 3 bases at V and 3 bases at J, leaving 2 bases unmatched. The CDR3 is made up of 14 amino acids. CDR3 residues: CASSDRGFNQPQHF. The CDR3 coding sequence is TGTGCCAGCAGTGACAGGGGGTTCAATCAGCCCCAGCATTTT.

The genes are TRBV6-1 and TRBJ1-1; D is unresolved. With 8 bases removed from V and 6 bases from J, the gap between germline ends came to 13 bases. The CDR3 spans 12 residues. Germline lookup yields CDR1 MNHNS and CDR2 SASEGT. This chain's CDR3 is CASSVNGAEAFF. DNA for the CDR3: TGTGCCAGCTCCGTTAATGGCGCTGAAGCTTTCTTT.

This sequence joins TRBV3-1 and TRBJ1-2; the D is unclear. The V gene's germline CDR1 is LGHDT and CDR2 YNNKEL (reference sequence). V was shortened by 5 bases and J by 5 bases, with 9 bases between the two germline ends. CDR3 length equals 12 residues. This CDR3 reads CASSSDAYGYTF. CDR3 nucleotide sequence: TGTGCCAGCAGCTCCGACGCTTATGGCTACACCTTC.

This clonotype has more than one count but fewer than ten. CDR3 nucleotides: TGTGCCACCAGCAGAGGGCAAGAAGAGACCCAGTACTTC. Its protein is CATSRGQEETQYF. The chain uses TRBV15 and TRBJ2-5; D is unresolved. CDR1 is LNHNV and CDR2 is YYDKDF in the germline V gene (reference sequence). This CDR3 is 13 amino acids long. V gave up 1 base and J gave up 3 bases, with 6 bases separating them.

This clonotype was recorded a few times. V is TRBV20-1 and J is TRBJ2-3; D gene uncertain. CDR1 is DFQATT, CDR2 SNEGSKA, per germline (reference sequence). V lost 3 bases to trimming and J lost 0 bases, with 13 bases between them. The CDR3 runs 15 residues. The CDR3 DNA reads TGCAGTGCTAGTTCGGCGAGAGGTAGCACAGATACGCAGTATTTT. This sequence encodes CSASSARGSTDTQYF.

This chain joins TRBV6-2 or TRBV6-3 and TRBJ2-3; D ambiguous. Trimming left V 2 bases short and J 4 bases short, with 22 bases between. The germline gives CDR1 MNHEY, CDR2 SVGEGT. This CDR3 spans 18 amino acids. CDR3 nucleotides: TGTGCCAGCAGTTACCCCACTATAAACAGATTCGCCGCAGATACGCAGTATTTT. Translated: CASSYPTINRFAADTQYF.

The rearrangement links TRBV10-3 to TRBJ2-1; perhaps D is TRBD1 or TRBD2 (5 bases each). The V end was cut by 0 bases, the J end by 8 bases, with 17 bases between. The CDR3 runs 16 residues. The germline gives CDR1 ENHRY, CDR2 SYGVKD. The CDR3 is CAISESGRGAGDEQFF. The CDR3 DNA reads TGTGCCATCAGTGAGTCGGGACGAGGAGCTGGGGATGAGCAGTTCTTC.

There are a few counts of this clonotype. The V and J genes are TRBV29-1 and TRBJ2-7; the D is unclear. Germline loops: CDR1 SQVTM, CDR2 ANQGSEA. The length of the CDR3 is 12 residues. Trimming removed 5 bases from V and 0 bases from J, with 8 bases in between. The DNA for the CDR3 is TGCAGCGTTACAATAAGCTCCTACGAGCAGTACTTC. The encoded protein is CSVTISSYEQYF.

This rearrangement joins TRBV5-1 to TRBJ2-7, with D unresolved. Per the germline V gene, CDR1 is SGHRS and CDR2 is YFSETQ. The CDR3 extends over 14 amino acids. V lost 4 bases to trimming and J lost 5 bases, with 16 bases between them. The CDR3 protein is CASSPNRATHEQYF. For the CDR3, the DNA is TGCGCCAGCAGCCCAAACCGGGCAACCCACGAGCAGTACTTC.

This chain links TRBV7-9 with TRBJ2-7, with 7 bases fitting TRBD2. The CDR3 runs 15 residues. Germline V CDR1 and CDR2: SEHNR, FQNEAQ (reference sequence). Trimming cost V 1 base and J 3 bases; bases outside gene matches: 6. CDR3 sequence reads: CASSLERGHRYEQYF. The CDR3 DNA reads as TGTGCCAGCAGCTTAGAGCGGGGCCATCGCTACGAGCAGTACTTC.